This is a list of T cell receptor beta chains from one sample in a study of neurological immune-mediated disorders. MiXCR, applied by TCRdb to the 5' RACE reads, yields one record per CDR3 protein. This table holds approximately 41,000 distinct CDR3 sequences, 2% to 3% found once. The sequenced sample consisted of PBMCs. Receptors were obtained from a man aged 25-40 years with multiple sclerosis. The CDR3 runs from the conserved cysteine through the conserved F or W. D genes are given only for firm matches. Clone size appears in some rows only: once, few, many, or a class for an expanded clone.

TRBJ2-5 TRBV7-9 . . CASSLIAGWRETQYF TGTGCCAGCAGCTTAATAGCTGGGTGGCGGGAGACCCAGTACTTC
TRBJ2-7 TRBV20-1 many . CSAKDTTSAVLPYEQYF TGCAGTGCTAAAGACACCACGAGCGCAGTACTCCCCTACGAGCAGTACTTC
TRBJ1-2 TRBV12-3/TRBV12-4 many TRBD1 CASRERGTGLYTF TGTGCCAGCAGGGAACGAGGGACAGGCCTCTACACCTTC
TRBJ1-1 TRBV7-6 . TRBD1 CASSPMTGANTEAFF TGTGCCAGCAGCCCAATGACAGGGGCGAACACTGAAGCTTTCTTT
TRBJ2-4 TRBV15 many . CATSRQAGKNIQYF TGTGCCACCAGCAGACAGGCCGGCAAAAACATTCAGTACTTC
TRBJ2-7 TRBV7-9 many TRBD1 CASIGTGESYEQYF TGTGCCAGCATTGGGACAGGGGAGTCGTACGAGCAGTACTTC
TRBJ2-1 TRBV5-4 many TRBD1 CASSRTGTVYNEQFF TGTGCCAGCAGCCGTACCGGGACAGTATACAATGAGCAGTTCTTC
TRBJ1-1 TRBV6-5 many TRBD1 CASNLQGSTEAFF TGTGCCAGCAACCTACAGGGGAGTACTGAAGCTTTCTTT
TRBJ2-1 TRBV7-2 many . CASSSHAGSSYNEQFF TGTGCCAGCAGCTCCCATGCAGGAAGCTCCTACAATGAGCAGTTCTTC
TRBJ2-1 TRBV5-1 many . CASSLVGPPVEQFF TGCGCCAGCAGCTTGGTGGGGCCACCCGTTGAGCAGTTCTTC
TRBJ2-1 TRBV29-1 many . CSVPQRSSSYNEQFF TGCAGCGTCCCACAGCGGTCGAGCTCCTACAATGAGCAGTTCTTC
TRBJ2-2 TRBV5-1 many . CASTPLWGAGGELFF TGCGCCAGCACCCCCCTTTGGGGGGCAGGCGGGGAGCTGTTTTTT
TRBJ2-2 TRBV2 many TRBD2 CASSVLAGAYGELFF TGTGCCAGCAGTGTTCTAGCGGGAGCCTACGGGGAGCTGTTTTTT
TRBJ2-3 TRBV5-5 many . CASSLEITDTQYF TGTGCCAGCAGCTTGGAAATCACAGATACGCAGTATTTT
TRBJ2-7 TRBV28 many TRBD2 CASSSWAGGGEQYF TGTGCCAGCAGTTCCTGGGCCGGCGGGGGCGAGCAGTACTTC
TRBJ2-1 TRBV7-2 many . CASSQGGDEQFF TGTGCCAGCAGCCAGGGGGGGGATGAGCAGTTCTTC
TRBJ2-7 TRBV7-8 many TRBD2 CASSRGTSGTSSYEQYF TGTGCCAGCAGCCGCGGGACTAGCGGGACTAGCTCCTACGAGCAGTACTTC
TRBJ2-7 TRBV20-1 many . CSARDPQYSYEQYF TGCAGTGCTAGAGACCCACAGTACTCCTACGAGCAGTACTTC
TRBJ2-5 TRBV29-1 many . CSAFETGLQETQYF TGCAGCGCTTTCGAGACGGGGCTCCAAGAGACCCAGTACTTC
TRBJ2-3 TRBV20-1 many TRBD1 CSATGGQGPDTQYF TGCAGCGCGACCGGAGGACAGGGCCCAGATACGCAGTATTTT